The T cell receptor beta chain described here comes from a study of T-cell memory formation after mild COVID-19. TCRdb called the 5' RACE reads again in MiXCR, with one record for every CDR3 protein. The sample lists over 500,000 distinct CDR3 sequences, roughly a sixth seen once, with roughly 7.7% in the top ten. The CDR3 extends over 16 amino acids. In germline, CDR1 is LGHNA, CDR2 YSLEER. Trimming shortened V by 4 bases and J by 4 bases, and 19 bases separated the two germline ends. The sequenced material came from PBMCs or a T cell subset sorted from them (not recorded which). The TCR comes from an adult woman who had mild COVID-19 (a few samples of this study predate the infection). Cell type and time point are not known. The rearrangement joins TRBV4-3 to TRBJ1-2; D perhaps matches TRBD1 (5 bases). CDR3 amino acids: CASSRTVAGEGYGYTF. The CDR3 DNA reads TGCGCCAGCAGCCGGACCGTCGCGGGGGAGGGCTATGGCTACACCTTC.